These T cell receptor beta chains were read from a single sample in a study of T cell responses to AZD1222 COVID-19 vaccine. The protocol was immunoSEQ multiplex PCR, while the TCRdb copy is restricted to in-frame clones and leaves out a portion. There are roughly 97,000 clones in the sample; 86% occur only once, and more than 2.5% lies in the top ten. The source was peripheral blood, collected 28 days after the second dose of the MenACWY control vaccine. Receptors were obtained from an adult who received the MenACWY meningococcal vaccine as a control. CDR3s include the opening cysteine and the closing phenylalanine or tryptophan. Each record gives: J gene, D gene, V gene, clone size, CDR3 protein, CDR3 DNA. The D gene is left open where the match is weak. Clone size is given for some rows only: seen once, a few or many times, or a class if the clone is expanded.

>TRBJ2-3|.|TRBV10-3|once
CASRADLGTQYF
TGTGCCTCCAGGGCCGACCTGGGTACGCAGTATTTT
>TRBJ2-1|TRBD2|TRBV29-1|.
CSVARLAEYNEQFF
TGCAGCGTCGCCAGGCTAGCGGAATACAATGAGCAGTTCTTC
>TRBJ1-1|.|TRBV28|.
CASSRFPRQTQGDPEAFF
TGTGCCAGCAGTCGATTTCCCCGACAGACACAAGGAGACCCTGAAGCTTTCTTT
>TRBJ2-6|.|TRBV9|.
CASRRTDAGANVLTF
TGTGCCAGCCGCCGGACTGATGCTGGGGCCAACGTCCTGACTTTC
>TRBJ2-2|.|TRBV24-1|.
CATRARQGTGELFF
TGTGCCACCAGGGCCCGCCAGGGAACCGGGGAGCTGTTTTTT
>TRBJ2-2|TRBD1|TRBV9|once
CASSDRTGLWVNTGELFF
TGTGCCAGCAGCGATCGGACAGGGCTCTGGGTGAACACCGGGGAGCTGTTTTTT
>TRBJ2-5|.|TRBV15|.
CATSRDQETQYF
TGTGCCACCAGCAGGGACCAAGAGACCCAGTACTTC
>TRBJ1-2|TRBD1|TRBV19|once
CASSISRTGIGWAYGYTF
TGTGCCAGTAGTATATCGAGGACAGGGATAGGATGGGCATACGGCTACACCTTC
>TRBJ1-1|.|TRBV11-3|.
CASSLDRGTEAFF
TGTGCCAGCAGCTTAGATCGGGGGACTGAAGCTTTCTTT
>TRBJ1-1|.|TRBV28|.
CASSTPPRGTEAFF
TGTGCCAGCAGTACTCCCCCGAGGGGAACTGAAGCTTTCTTT
>TRBJ2-1|.|TRBV9|.
CASSVEPGLPYNEQFF
TGTGCCAGCAGCGTAGAACCCGGACTACCTTACAATGAGCAGTTCTTC
>TRBJ1-5|TRBD1|TRBV7-9|.
CASSLYGTANQPQHF
TGTGCCAGCAGCTTATATGGGACAGCAAATCAGCCCCAGCATTTT
>TRBJ2-7|TRBD1|TRBV18|.
CASSDRDRGYEQYF
TGTGCCAGCTCCGATCGGGACAGGGGATACGAGCAGTACTTC
>TRBJ2-5|TRBD2|TRBV5-1|.
CASSPQTSWETQYF
TGCGCCAGCAGCCCGCAGACTAGCTGGGAGACCCAGTACTTC
>TRBJ1-5|.|TRBV12-5|.
CASGLRQGGQPQHF
TGTGCTAGTGGTTTGAGGCAGGGAGGCCAGCCCCAGCATTTT
>TRBJ2-3|.|TRBV5-6|.
CASSLAGVSGPDTQYF
TGTGCCAGCAGCTTGGCGGGCGTGTCGGGCCCCGATACGCAGTATTTT
>TRBJ1-2|TRBD1|TRBV18|.
CASSPGQGVYGYTF
TGTGCCAGCTCACCGGGACAGGGGGTTTATGGCTACACCTTC
>TRBJ2-5|TRBD1|TRBV14|.
CASSQATGGAETQYF
TGTGCCAGCAGCCAAGCGACAGGGGGTGCGGAGACCCAGTACTTC
>TRBJ2-3|TRBD2|TRBV5-1|.
CASSFTSADTQYF
TGCGCCAGCAGCTTTACTAGCGCTGATACGCAGTATTTT
>TRBJ1-5|.|TRBV18|.
CASSPGVNQPQHF
TGTGCCAGCTCACCAGGGGTAAATCAGCCCCAGCATTTT
>TRBJ1-5|.|TRBV28|once
CASSLPLQGGQPQHF
TGTGCCAGCAGTTTGCCCCTCCAGGGCGGGCAGCCCCAGCATTTT
>TRBJ2-7|TRBD2|TRBV5-1|.
CASSLQWGGSYEQYF
TGCGCCAGCAGCTTGCAATGGGGGGGCTCCTACGAGCAGTACTTC
>TRBJ2-7|.|TRBV12-2|once
CARPGLAYEQYF
TGTGCAAGACCAGGGTTAGCCTACGAGCAGTACTTC
>TRBJ1-4|.|TRBV27|.
CASSSAGTGEKLFF
TGTGCCAGCAGTTCCGCAGGTACAGGTGAAAAACTGTTTTTT
>TRBJ1-4|.|TRBV7-2|.
CASSLVRQTTNEKLFF
TGTGCCAGCAGCTTAGTGCGGCAGACAACTAATGAAAAACTGTTTTTT
>TRBJ2-4|.|TRBV6-5|once
CASSYKIYGIQYF
TGTGCCAGCAGTTACAAAATCTACGGCATTCAGTACTTC
>TRBJ2-7|.|TRBV29-1|.
CSVGHRYEQYF
TGCAGCGTAGGACACCGCTACGAGCAGTACTTC
>TRBJ2-7|TRBD1|TRBV10-3|.
CAISEGDRDYEQYF
TGTGCCATCAGTGAGGGGGACAGGGACTACGAGCAGTACTTC
>TRBJ2-3|TRBD1|TRBV10-3|.
CAISTGTGATDTQYF
TGTGCCATCAGCACCGGGACAGGGGCAACAGATACGCAGTATTTT
>TRBJ2-7|.|TRBV4-1|.
CASSQVGYEQYF
TGCGCCAGCAGCCAAGTCGGGTACGAGCAGTACTTC
>TRBJ2-3|TRBD2|TRBV11-2|.
CASSFSGGATDTQYF
TGTGCCAGCAGCTTCAGCGGGGGGGCCACAGATACGCAGTATTTT
>TRBJ1-3|TRBD1|TRBV5-4|.
CASSSTDRSLLSGNTIYF
TGTGCCAGCAGCTCGACGGACAGGTCGCTCCTCTCTGGAAACACCATATATTTT
>TRBJ2-1|TRBD2|TRBV19|.
CASSTSARPGGGYNEQFF
TGTGCCAGTAGTACCTCAGCCCGCCCTGGCGGGGGGTACAATGAGCAGTTCTTC
>TRBJ1-4|.|TRBV20-1|.
CSLREEKLFF
TGCAGTCTCAGGGAGGAGAAACTGTTTTTT
>TRBJ1-2|TRBD1|TRBV29-1|.
CSVVTGGGYGYTF
TGCAGCGTTGTGACAGGGGGTGGGTATGGCTACACCTTC
>TRBJ1-1|.|TRBV10-3|.
CAIRVTGNTEAFF
TGTGCCATCAGGGTAACAGGGAATACTGAAGCTTTCTTT
>TRBJ1-2|.|TRBV6-6|.
CASSYVRREGYTF
TGTGCCAGCAGTTACGTGCGCAGGGAAGGCTACACCTTC
>TRBJ1-6|TRBD1|TRBV6-5|once
CASRAGTANSPLHF
TGTGCCAGCAGGGCCGGGACAGCAAATTCACCCCTCCACTTT
>TRBJ1-1|.|TRBV19|.
CASRNTEAFF
TGTGCCAGTAGGAACACTGAAGCTTTCTTT
>TRBJ1-2|.|TRBV9|.
CASSVSPRTYGYTF
TGTGCCAGCAGCGTAAGCCCCAGGACCTATGGCTACACCTTC
>TRBJ2-6|.|TRBV5-8|.
CASSLSSRAGANVLTF
TGTGCCAGCAGCTTGTCTAGTAGGGCTGGGGCCAACGTCCTGACTTTC
>TRBJ1-1|.|TRBV30|.
CAWSPWMGLNTEAFF
TGTGCCTGGAGTCCGTGGATGGGATTAAACACTGAAGCTTTCTTT
>TRBJ1-1|.|TRBV30|once
CAWSLNRVSTEAFF
TGTGCCTGGAGTCTAAACAGGGTAAGCACTGAAGCTTTCTTT
>TRBJ2-1|.|TRBV3-1/TRBV3-2|.
CASSQAVSSYNEQFF
TGTGCCAGCAGCCAAGCGGTGAGCTCCTACAATGAGCAGTTCTTC
>TRBJ1-1|.|TRBV18|.
CASSRGLNTEAFF
TGTGCCAGCTCACGCGGCCTGAACACTGAAGCTTTCTTT
>TRBJ1-1|TRBD1|TRBV5-1|.
CASRQRTGTGYTEAFF
TGCGCCAGCAGGCAGAGAACCGGGACAGGGTACACTGAAGCTTTCTTT
>TRBJ1-1|.|TRBV6-1|.
CASNEQGQNTEAFF
TGTGCCAGCAATGAACAGGGCCAGAACACTGAAGCTTTCTTT
>TRBJ2-7|TRBD1|TRBV5-1|.
CASSLGTGGHYEQYF
TGCGCCAGCAGCTTGGGAACAGGGGGACACTACGAGCAGTACTTC
>TRBJ1-2|.|TRBV5-1|.
CASSPLTSNYGYTF
TGCGCCAGCAGCCCCCTGACATCAAACTATGGCTACACCTTC